What follows are 8 T cell receptor beta chains derived from one specimen sequenced in a study of blood T cell repertoires in COVID-19. TCRdb's table, derived via immunoSEQ multiplex PCR, lists solely in-frame clones and lacks some. The sample shows roughly 130,000 clones, around 85% of them seen only once. The sequenced sample was peripheral blood. The receptors shown here come from a woman between 50 and 59 years old with acute or convalescent COVID-19.

The rearrangement joins TRBV3-1 (or the pseudogene TRBV3-2) to TRBJ2-1, with a tentative D call TRBD2 (6 bases). Germline V CDR1 and CDR2: LGHDT, YNNKEL (reference sequence). V was pared by 0 bases and J by 1 base, with 13 bases between. The CDR3 is 17 amino acids. CDR3 nucleotides: TGTGCCAGCAGCCAAGATAGTCCGGGACTTTCCTACAATGAGCAGTTCTTC. This sequence encodes CASSQDSPGLSYNEQFF.

This chain links TRBV9 with TRBJ2-1, with a tentative D call TRBD2 (5 bases). CDR3 size: 14 residues. V lost 0 bases, J lost 1 base, and 5 bases lay in between. From germline, CDR1 is SGDLS and CDR2 YYNGEE. CDR3 in amino acids: CASSVGGSYNEQFF. The CDR3 DNA sequence: TGTGCCAGCAGCGTAGGAGGGTCCTACAATGAGCAGTTCTTC.

The chain recombines TRBV4-1 with TRBJ1-2, with TRBD1 as a possible D gene (5 bases). The CDR3 is 15 amino acids. The germline CDR1 and CDR2 sequences are MGHRA and YSYEKL. V was cut by 0 bases and J by 5 bases, with 13 bases left in between. Here the CDR3 DNA reads TGCGCCAGCAGCCAAGATTGGAGGGAGGGGTATGGCTACACCTTC. The encoded protein is CASSQDWREGYGYTF.

The rearrangement joins TRBV7-6 to TRBJ1-3, with D maybe TRBD1 (6 bases). The germline V gene encodes CDR1 SGHVS and CDR2 FNYEAQ. The CDR3 consists of 14 residues. V was clipped by 5 bases and J by 4 bases, with 12 bases between them. CDR3 sequence: CASSLQGLGNTIYF. The CDR3 region has the DNA TGTGCCAGCAGCCTACAGGGTCTAGGAAACACCATATATTTT.

The rearrangement joins TRBV9 to TRBJ2-7, with 10 positions matching TRBD1. With V trimmed by 2 bases and J by 6 bases, 8 bases remained unmatched. The CDR3 spans 15 residues. Germline-derived CDR1 and CDR2 are SGDLS and YYNGEE. DNA for the CDR3: TGTGCCAGCAGCGTGCGACAGGGGGCGGACTCCGAGCAGTACTTC. As protein: CASSVRQGADSEQYF.

J is TRBJ1-5 and V is TRBV6-6; D is undetermined. CDR1 is MNHNY and CDR2 is SVGAGI in the germline V gene (reference sequence). This CDR3 has 14 residues. Trimming removed 6 bases at V and 7 bases at J, with 16 bases between. CDR3 DNA sequence: TGTGCCAGCAGCAAGGAGGGAAAGGAACAGCCCCAGCATTTT. Residues: CASSKEGKEQPQHF.

This clone has only one observation. The CDR3 DNA reads TGTGCCAGTAGTATTGGACAGACAACTAATGAAAAACTGTTTTTT. This encodes CASSIGQTTNEKLFF. This chain connects TRBV19 to TRBJ1-4; tentatively, D is TRBD1 (6 bases). V lost 3 bases to trimming and J lost 0 bases, with 8 bases between them. This CDR3 region has 15 residues. Germline values: CDR1 LNHDA, CDR2 SQIVND (reference sequence).

This chain connects TRBV20-1 to TRBJ1-2; D is perhaps TRBD1 (6 bases). Trimming took off 3 bases at V and 7 bases at J, with 15 bases between the two ends. CDR1 is DFQATT and CDR2 is SNEGSKA in the germline V gene (reference sequence). This CDR3 is 13 amino acids long. The CDR3 nucleotides are TGCAGTGCTAGTTCAGGGGATGGGCCTGGCTACACCTTC. Its translation: CSASSGDGPGYTF.